These 18 T cell receptor beta chains were all obtained from the same sample, sequenced in a study of T cells after yellow fever vaccination. Using its own MiXCR run on the 5' RACE reads, TCRdb lists one record per CDR3 protein. Here the sample spans around 310,000 distinct CDR3 sequences, roughly 3.5% being singletons. The source material was PBMCs, sampled on the day of the yellow fever booster vaccination. Receptors originate from a man younger than 35 who received the YFV17D yellow fever vaccine.

This clonotype has more than one count but fewer than ten. This chain links TRBV9 with TRBJ2-7; D perhaps matches TRBD1 (5 bases). Trimming cost V 0 bases and J 3 bases, with 10 bases left between them. Germline CDR1 and CDR2: SGDLS and YYNGEE. The CDR3 is made up of 14 amino acids. CDR3 in DNA: TGTGCCAGCAGCGTAGGCCACCAGGGCTACGAGCAGTACTTC. The encoded protein is CASSVGHQGYEQYF.

Many counts were recorded for this clonotype. The CDR3 is CSASTGLNEQFF. As DNA, the CDR3 is TGCAGTGCTAGTACAGGGCTAAATGAGCAGTTCTTC. V gene TRBV20-1 combines with J gene TRBJ2-1; D perhaps matches TRBD1 (6 bases). Per germline, CDR1 DFQATT and CDR2 SNEGSKA (reference sequence). The length of the CDR3 is 12 residues. V was shortened by 3 bases and J by 7 bases, with 10 bases between the two germline ends.

Ten or more counts support this clonotype. The J gene is TRBJ2-1, the V gene TRBV7-2; D is uncertain. Between the trimmed V and J ends, which lost 3 bases and 9 bases, there was a span of 15 bases. The CDR3 covers 14 residues. Germline V gives CDR1 SGHTA, CDR2 FQGNSA. CDR3 nucleotide sequence: TGTGCCAGCAGCTTCCGTACTCGGCAAAGTGAGCAGTTCTTC. Translating it yields CASSFRTRQSEQFF. Filled out from reference TRBV7-2 and TRBJ2-1, the complete variable domain reads GAGVSQSPSNKVTEKGKDVELRCDPISGHTALYWYRQSLGQGLEFLIYFQGNSAPDKSGLPSDRFSAERTGGSVSTLTIQRTQQEDSAVYLCASSFRTRQSEQFFGPGTRLTVL.

At least ten counts were recorded for this clonotype. The rearrangement joins TRBV5-1 to TRBJ2-7; D remains unclear. Between the trimmed V and J ends, which lost 3 bases and 1 base, there was a span of 11 bases. The CDR3 spans 14 residues. Germline V lookup: CDR1 SGHRS, CDR2 YFSETQ. DNA of the CDR3: TGCGCCAGCAGCTCAATAAGCGTTTCCTACGAGCAGTACTTC. Protein product: CASSSISVSYEQYF.

This clonotype appeared many times. The V gene is TRBV12-3 or TRBV12-4, the J gene TRBJ2-3, with a possible D match to TRBD1 (5 bases). The CDR3 runs 15 residues. V was pared by 6 bases and J by 2 bases, with 15 bases between. The CDR3 spells CASSDQDRFTDTQYF. The DNA for the CDR3 is TGTGCCAGCAGCGACCAAGACAGATTCACAGATACGCAGTATTTT.

The J gene is TRBJ1-5, the V gene TRBV7-3; D is ambiguous. Germline-derived CDR1 and CDR2 are SGHTA and FQGTGA. Trimming stripped 5 bases from V and 5 bases from J, with 10 bases between. CDR3 length: 13 residues. DNA of the CDR3: TGTGCCAGCAGCGTAGATTGGGATCAGCCCCAGCATTTT. Its translation: CASSVDWDQPQHF.

A few counts support this clonotype. This sequence joins TRBV19 and TRBJ2-4; D not certain. CDR3 size: 17 residues. V lost 5 bases and J lost 1, with 18 bases in between. The V gene's germline CDR1 is LNHDA and CDR2 SQIVND (reference sequence). The CDR3 reads CASSPRTGRAAKNIQYF. CDR3 sequence (DNA): TGTGCCAGTAGTCCCCGGACCGGAAGGGCGGCCAAAAACATTCAGTACTTC.

The chain is built from TRBV9 and TRBJ1-3; no definite D call. The V end was cut by 0 bases, the J end by 4 bases, with 17 bases between. The length of the CDR3 is 17 residues. CDR1 and CDR2 (germline): SGDLS, YYNGEE. CDR3 in amino acids: CASSVEPYVLKGNTIYF. In nucleotides, the CDR3 is TGTGCCAGCAGCGTAGAGCCCTACGTCCTGAAAGGAAACACCATATATTTT.

This clonotype has a count of ten or more. The chain links TRBV7-3 to TRBJ2-3, with a weak D call TRBD1 (6 bases). The CDR3 is 16 amino acids. Deletions cut 2 bases from V and 3 bases from J, with 15 bases between. Looked up from germline, CDR1 is SGHTA and CDR2 is FQGTGA. CDR3 bases: TGTGCCAGCAGCTTACAAGGGACACCAGGGACAGATACGCAGTATTTT. It is translated as CASSLQGTPGTDTQYF.

This clonotype was recorded many times. J is TRBJ2-7 and V is TRBV7-9; the D gene is possibly TRBD2 (6 bases). The CDR3 loop spans 15 amino acids. V was clipped by 1 base and J by 2 bases, with 12 bases between them. Germline V gene data show CDR1 as SEHNR and CDR2 as FQNEAQ (reference sequence). The CDR3 region has the DNA TGTGCCAGCAGCTTAGGGGCTAGCGTCACCTACGAGCAGTACTTC. It translates to CASSLGASVTYEQYF. The full variable domain, with the rest looked up from reference TRBV7-9 and TRBJ2-7, is DTGVSQNPRHKITKRGQNVTFRCDPISEHNRLYWYRQTLGQGPEFLTYFQNEAQLEKSRLLSDRFSAERPKGSFSTLEIQRTEQGDSAMYLCASSLGASVTYEQYFGPGTRLTVT.

The table lists this clonotype with a few counts. The chain uses TRBV5-1 and TRBJ1-1, with D hard to call. V lost 0 bases and J 3 bases, leaving 6 bases between the germline ends. Germline V gene sequence: CDR1 SGHRS, CDR2 YFSETQ. The CDR3 is made up of 13 amino acids. The CDR3 here is CASSLVSDTEAFF. In DNA, the CDR3 is TGCGCCAGCAGCTTGGTGTCCGACACTGAAGCTTTCTTT.

V is TRBV6-4 and J is TRBJ1-2, with 7 bases aligning to TRBD1. Trimming took 4 bases from V and 0 from J; bases not matched to a gene: 5. This CDR3 contains 15 residues. CDR1 is MRHNA, CDR2 SNTAGT, per germline. For the CDR3, the DNA is TGTGCCAGCAGTGCTGGACAGGCATCTAACTATGGCTACACCTTC. Its translation: CASSAGQASNYGYTF.

This clonotype has more than one count but fewer than ten. The V and J genes are TRBV19 and TRBJ2-6; 7 bases are a match to TRBD1. The length of the CDR3 is 15 residues. Trimming took 7 bases from V and 2 from J; bases not matched to a gene: 5. CDR1 is LNHDA, CDR2 SQIVND, per germline (reference sequence). The CDR3 sequence is CASNDDRAGANVLTF. For the CDR3, the DNA is TGTGCCAGTAACGATGACAGGGCTGGGGCCAACGTCCTGACTTTC.

This clonotype was counted ten times or more. This chain uses TRBV7-9 with TRBJ2-3; D uncertain. This CDR3 spans 13 amino acids. Trimming stripped 4 bases from V and 5 bases from J, with 10 bases between. Germline assignment: CDR1 SEHNR and CDR2 FQNEAQ (reference sequence). The CDR3 coding sequence is TGTGCCAGCAGCTATGAGCGATTAGATACGCAGTATTTT. It is translated as CASSYERLDTQYF.

CDR3: CASSEIQGKTDTQYF. The CDR3 coding sequence is TGTGCCAGCAGCGAGATACAGGGGAAGACAGATACGCAGTATTTT. This chain connects TRBV28 to TRBJ2-3; 7 bases line up with TRBD1. J was trimmed by 3 bases and V by 6 bases; bases with no gene match: 9. The CDR3 has 15 residues. Germline V gene lookup returns CDR1 MDHEN and CDR2 SYDVKM. The entire variable domain, with the rest obtained from reference TRBV28 and TRBJ2-3, is as follows: DVKVTQSSRYLVKRTGEKVFLECVQDMDHENMFWYRQDPGLGLRLIYFSYDVKMKEKGDIPEGYSVSREKKERFSLILESASTNQTSMYLCASSEIQGKTDTQYFGPGTRLTVL.

This clonotype was counted only a few times. This sequence joins TRBV7-2 and TRBJ1-2; D call uncertain. Looked up from germline, CDR1 is SGHTA and CDR2 is FQGNSA. The CDR3 sequence is 14 residues long. Trimming cost V 2 bases and J 8 bases, with 15 bases left between them. The CDR3 reads CASSLKFLGQGYTF. The CDR3 DNA sequence: TGTGCCAGCAGCTTAAAATTTTTGGGCCAGGGCTACACCTTC.

The J gene is TRBJ2-3, the V gene TRBV7-9; 9 nucleotides align to TRBD1. The junction had 8 bases not matched to a gene; V was cut back by 5 bases and J by 2 bases. The CDR3 has 16 amino acids. The germline CDR1 and CDR2 sequences are SEHNR and FQNEAQ (reference sequence). The CDR3, as DNA: TGTGCCAGCAGCAACACCGGGACAGGGTTCACAGATACGCAGTATTTT. Translation: CASSNTGTGFTDTQYF. Variable domain in full (rest from reference TRBV7-9 and TRBJ2-3): DTGVSQNPRHKITKRGQNVTFRCDPISEHNRLYWYRQTLGQGPEFLTYFQNEAQLEKSRLLSDRFSAERPKGSFSTLEIQRTEQGDSAMYLCASSNTGTGFTDTQYFGPGTRLTVL.

In this sample, this clonotype turned up many times. The chain carries TRBV12-3 or TRBV12-4 and TRBJ1-1, with no clear D. Deletions cut 3 bases from V and 4 bases from J, with 6 bases between. The CDR3 totals 12 residues. The CDR3, as DNA: TGTGCCAGCAGTTTTTTCGTCACTGAAGCTTTCTTT. Residues: CASSFFVTEAFF.